Listed below are T cell receptor beta chains from one sample, sequenced in a study of response to subunit inactivated influenza vaccine. TCRdb ran MiXCR on the RT-PCR reads and lists one entry per CDR3 protein. This table has about 530,000 distinct CDR3 sequences, 10% to 15% appearing once. Sequencing used PBMCs from blood, obtained about 40 days after vaccination. These receptors originate from a man aged 50 to 60 who received an inactivated influenza vaccine. Both conserved end residues are part of each CDR3. D genes are given only for firm matches. A clone size is listed for some rows: how often the clone was seen (once, few, many), or a class if it is expanded.

clone size,V gene,J gene,D gene,CDR3 protein,CDR3 DNA
many,TRBV20-1,TRBJ1-6,TRBD1,CSARPSGQGENSPLHF,TGCAGTGCTAGACCGTCGGGACAGGGTGAGAATTCACCCCTCCACTTT
-,TRBV28,TRBJ1-3,TRBD1,CASSWTGGSSGNTIYF,TGTGCCAGCAGTTGGACAGGCGGAAGCTCTGGAAACACCATATATTTT
few,TRBV4-2,TRBJ1-6,TRBD1,CASSQEYRGNSPLHF,TGTGCCAGCAGCCAAGAATACAGGGGGAATTCACCCCTCCACTTT
few,TRBV7-6,TRBJ2-3,-,CASSLATGGLTDTQYF,TGTGCCAGCAGCTTAGCTACCGGGGGGCTCACAGATACGCAGTATTTT
-,TRBV12-3/TRBV12-4,TRBJ2-1,-,CASSLGVNGQFF,TGTGCCAGCAGTTTGGGGGTGAATGGGCAGTTCTTC
many,TRBV10-3,TRBJ2-3,-,CAIREPEDTQYF,TGTGCCATCAGGGAGCCGGAAGATACGCAGTATTTT
-,TRBV7-9,TRBJ2-5,-,CASVQDQETQYF,TGTGCCAGCGTACAGGACCAAGAGACCCAGTACTTC
-,TRBV7-2,TRBJ2-2,-,CASKGEGAGELFF,TGTGCCAGCAAAGGGGAAGGGGCCGGGGAGCTGTTTTTT
-,TRBV30,TRBJ1-6,TRBD1,CAWSVLSAGGESPLHF,TGTGCCTGGAGTGTACTTTCGGCAGGGGGCGAATCACCCCTCCACTTT
many,TRBV12-3/TRBV12-4,TRBJ2-7,-,CASSGPTVGFQYF,TGTGCCAGCAGTGGGCCGACAGTTGGATTTCAGTACTTC
many,TRBV29-1,TRBJ2-5,TRBD2,CSGSTSGLQETQYF,TGCAGCGGCTCCACTAGCGGGCTTCAAGAGACCCAGTACTTC
many,TRBV12-3/TRBV12-4,TRBJ2-1,TRBD1,CASTSGTGYNEQFF,TGTGCCAGCACCAGCGGGACAGGGTACAATGAGCAGTTCTTC
few,TRBV4-2,TRBJ2-2,-,CASSQETGELFF,TGTGCCAGCAGCCAAGAAACCGGGGAGCTGTTTTTT
many,TRBV15,TRBJ2-1,-,CATSAHRDLYNEQFF,TGTGCCACCAGCGCCCACCGGGACTTATACAATGAGCAGTTCTTC
-,TRBV6-4,TRBJ2-1,TRBD1,CARCFGTGAVSSYNEQFF,TGTGCCCGCTGTTTTGGGACAGGGGCGGTCAGCTCCTACAATGAGCAGTTCTTC
many,TRBV15,TRBJ1-2,-,CATSRDTEIRGYTF,TGTGCCACCAGCAGAGATACCGAGATTAGGGGCTACACCTTC
many,TRBV28,TRBJ1-5,TRBD1,CASSLRTGSYQPQHF,TGTGCCAGCAGTTTGCGGACAGGGTCTTACCAGCCCCAGCATTTT
few,TRBV19,TRBJ2-7,TRBD1,CASSVDRTYEQYF,TGTGCCAGTAGTGTGGACAGGACCTACGAGCAGTACTTC
-,TRBV4-2,TRBJ2-7,TRBD1,CASSVDPEGGAYEQYF,TGTGCCAGCAGCGTCGATCCGGAAGGGGGCGCTTACGAGCAGTACTTC
many,TRBV12-3/TRBV12-4,TRBJ1-2,-,CASSGGLPGRGGYTF,TGTGCCAGCAGTGGAGGATTACCGGGCCGCGGGGGCTACACCTTC
-,TRBV7-9,TRBJ2-7,TRBD2,CASSLAGGRPYEQYF,TGTGCCAGCAGCCTAGCGGGGGGGCGTCCCTACGAGCAGTACTTC
-,TRBV7-6,TRBJ2-3,-,CASTKPWQASTDTQYF,TGTGCCAGCACCAAACCCTGGCAGGCTAGCACAGATACGCAGTATTTT
-,TRBV20-1,TRBJ2-1,-,CSASETVSSYNEQFF,TGCAGTGCTAGCGAGACGGTCAGCTCCTACAATGAGCAGTTCTTC
many,TRBV5-5,TRBJ2-7,TRBD1,CASSPGQGEYEQYF,TGTGCCAGCAGTCCTGGACAGGGGGAATACGAGCAGTACTTC
many,TRBV20-1,TRBJ2-7,TRBD1,CSARTGTGSSYEQYF,TGCAGTGCTCGAACCGGGACAGGGAGCTCCTACGAGCAGTACTTC
many,TRBV20-1,TRBJ2-7,-,CSASPDRLSEQYF,TGCAGTGCCTCCCCTGACAGGCTCTCCGAGCAGTACTTC
once,TRBV7-9,TRBJ2-3,-,CASSSQRAQYF,TGTGCCAGCAGTTCACAACGGGCGCAGTATTTT
few,TRBV20-1,TRBJ2-2,-,CSAKRAAPNTGELFF,TGCAGTGCCAAGCGGGCCGCCCCGAACACCGGGGAGCTGTTTTTT
-,TRBV7-9,TRBJ1-6,TRBD1,CASSANTEGAYSPLHF,TGTGCCAGCAGCGCAAACACCGAGGGGGCTTATTCACCCCTCCACTTT
many,TRBV27,TRBJ2-7,-,CASSQYRDPYEQYF,TGTGCCAGCAGTCAATACAGGGATCCGTACGAGCAGTACTTC
few,TRBV5-1,TRBJ2-2,TRBD1,CASSLPSTGVNTGELFF,TGCGCCAGCAGCTTGCCCTCGACAGGGGTGAACACCGGGGAGCTGTTTTTT
-,TRBV29-1,TRBJ1-2,-,CSVQGSNYGYTF,TGCAGCGTGCAGGGTAGTAACTATGGCTACACCTTC
many,TRBV7-2,TRBJ2-7,TRBD1,CASSWAMSTGGYEQYF,TGTGCCAGCAGCTGGGCGATGTCGACAGGGGGCTACGAGCAGTACTTC
many,TRBV20-1,TRBJ2-7,-,CSARDLAGKYEQYF,TGCAGTGCTAGAGATCTTGCAGGGAAATACGAGCAGTACTTC
few,TRBV5-1,TRBJ2-3,TRBD2,CASSLAGRRTDTQYF,TGCGCCAGCAGCTTAGCGGGGAGACGCACAGATACGCAGTATTTT
-,TRBV20-1,TRBJ2-5,-,CSAKQGGETQYF,TGCAGTGCTAAACAGGGTGGGGAGACCCAGTACTTC
-,TRBV5-5,TRBJ2-1,-,CASSLSGTSSYNEQFF,TGTGCCAGCAGCTTGAGCGGGACATCGTCCTACAATGAGCAGTTCTTC
-,TRBV20-1,TRBJ2-1,TRBD2,CSARETSGTYYNEQFF,TGCAGTGCTAGAGAAACTAGCGGGACCTACTACAATGAGCAGTTCTTC
few,TRBV12-3/TRBV12-4,TRBJ2-7,TRBD2,CASSPQGGGRGQYF,TGTGCCAGCAGCCCCCAGGGCGGGGGGAGGGGACAGTACTTC
many,TRBV7-2,TRBJ1-4,TRBD1,CASSLAPGQGTEKLFF,TGTGCCAGCAGCTTAGCACCGGGACAGGGGACTGAAAAACTGTTTTTT
many,TRBV20-1,TRBJ1-5,-,CSARREPWRNQPQHF,TGCAGTGCTAGACGGGAACCTTGGCGCAATCAGCCCCAGCATTTT
-,TRBV7-2,TRBJ2-3,-,CASSRDRLGDTQYF,TGTGCCAGCAGCCGCGACAGGCTGGGGGATACGCAGTATTTT
-,TRBV25-1,TRBJ1-1,TRBD1,CASSEQGAAAEAFF,TGTGCCAGCAGTGAACAGGGGGCCGCGGCTGAAGCTTTCTTT
few,TRBV7-3,TRBJ2-1,-,CASSLPGSSYNEQFF,TGTGCCAGCAGCTTACCCGGGAGCTCCTACAATGAGCAGTTCTTC
few,TRBV9,TRBJ2-2,-,CASSDTGAGELFF,TGTGCCAGCAGCGATACAGGTGCCGGGGAGCTGTTTTTT
few,TRBV10-3,TRBJ2-1,-,CAISGGRYNEQFF,TGTGCCATCAGTGGCGGCAGGTACAATGAGCAGTTCTTC
many,TRBV12-3/TRBV12-4,TRBJ2-1,TRBD2,CASTLGLAGDNEQFF,TGTGCCAGCACCTTAGGACTAGCGGGAGACAATGAGCAGTTCTTC
-,TRBV6-2/TRBV6-3,TRBJ2-7,TRBD2,CASSYGLEIYEQYF,TGTGCCAGCAGTTACGGACTAGAAATCTACGAGCAGTACTTC
-,TRBV15,TRBJ2-1,TRBD2,CATRKTSSALNEQFF,TGTGCCACCAGGAAGACTAGCTCTGCCCTGAATGAGCAGTTCTTC
-,TRBV7-2,TRBJ1-5,TRBD1,CASSYTTGGGNQPQHF,TGTGCCAGCAGCTATACTACAGGGGGCGGAAATCAGCCCCAGCATTTT
-,TRBV4-3,TRBJ2-4,-,CASSQARIAGIAKNIQYF,TGCGCCAGCAGCCAAGCTAGGATTGCCGGTATAGCCAAAAACATTCAGTACTTC
many,TRBV20-1,TRBJ1-2,-,CSARESQYGPNYGYTF,TGCAGTGCTAGAGAAAGTCAGTACGGACCTAACTATGGCTACACCTTC